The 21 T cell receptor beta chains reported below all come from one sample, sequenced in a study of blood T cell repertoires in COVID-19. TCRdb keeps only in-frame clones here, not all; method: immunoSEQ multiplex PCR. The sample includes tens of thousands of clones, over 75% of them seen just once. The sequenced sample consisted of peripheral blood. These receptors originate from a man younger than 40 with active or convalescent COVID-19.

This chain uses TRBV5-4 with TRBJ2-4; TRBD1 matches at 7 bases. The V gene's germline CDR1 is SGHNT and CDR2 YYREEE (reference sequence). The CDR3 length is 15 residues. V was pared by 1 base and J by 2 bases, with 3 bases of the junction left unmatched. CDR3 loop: CASSLTGVTKNIQYF. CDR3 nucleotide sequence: TGTGCCAGCAGCTTGACAGGGGTGACCAAAAACATTCAGTACTTC.

The CDR3, as DNA: TGCGCCAGCAGCTTGGTGGTGAACTACTCCTACGAGCAGTACGTC. It specifies CASSLVVNYSYEQYV. The chain uses TRBV5-1 and TRBJ2-7, with unresolved D. Germline values: CDR1 SGHRS, CDR2 YFSETQ. The V end was cut by 0 bases, the J end by 0 bases, with 10 bases between. This CDR3 is built from 15 residues.

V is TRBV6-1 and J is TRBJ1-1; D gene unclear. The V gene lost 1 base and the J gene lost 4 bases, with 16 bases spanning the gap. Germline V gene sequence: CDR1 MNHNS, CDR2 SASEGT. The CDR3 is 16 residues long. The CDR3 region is CASSEDGRARATEAFF. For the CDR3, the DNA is TGTGCCAGCAGTGAAGACGGGAGGGCGAGGGCCACTGAAGCTTTCTTT.

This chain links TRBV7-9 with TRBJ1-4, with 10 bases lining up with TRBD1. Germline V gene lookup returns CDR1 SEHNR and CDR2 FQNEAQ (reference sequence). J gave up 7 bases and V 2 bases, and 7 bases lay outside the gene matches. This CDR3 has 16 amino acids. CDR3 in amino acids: CASSLRVWDRGEKLFF. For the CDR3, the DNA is TGTGCCAGCAGCTTAAGGGTGTGGGACAGGGGTGAAAAACTGTTTTTT.

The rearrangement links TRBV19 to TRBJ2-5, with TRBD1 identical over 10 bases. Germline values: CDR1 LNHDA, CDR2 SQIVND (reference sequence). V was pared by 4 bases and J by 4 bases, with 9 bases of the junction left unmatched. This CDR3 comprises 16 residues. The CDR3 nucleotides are TGTGCCAGTAGTAGAATAGACAGGGGGCCTTTAGAGACCCAGTACTTC. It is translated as CASSRIDRGPLETQYF.

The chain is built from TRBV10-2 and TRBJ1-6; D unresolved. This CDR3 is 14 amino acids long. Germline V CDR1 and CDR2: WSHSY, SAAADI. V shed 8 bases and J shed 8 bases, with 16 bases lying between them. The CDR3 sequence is CASREVFEYSPLHF. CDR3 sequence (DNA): TGCGCCAGCCGGGAGGTTTTCGAATATTCACCCCTCCACTTT.

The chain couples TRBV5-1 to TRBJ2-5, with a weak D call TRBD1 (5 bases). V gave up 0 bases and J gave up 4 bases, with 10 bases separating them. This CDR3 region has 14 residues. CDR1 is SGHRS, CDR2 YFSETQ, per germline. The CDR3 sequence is CASSLVRGPETQYF. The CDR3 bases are TGCGCCAGCAGCTTGGTAAGGGGCCCAGAGACCCAGTACTTC. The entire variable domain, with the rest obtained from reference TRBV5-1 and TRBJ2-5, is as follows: KAGVTQTPRYLIKTRGQQVTLSCSPISGHRSVSWYQQTPGQGLQFLFEYFSETQRNKGNFPGRFSGRQFSNSRSEMNVSTLELGDSALYLCASSLVRGPETQYFGPGTRLLVL.

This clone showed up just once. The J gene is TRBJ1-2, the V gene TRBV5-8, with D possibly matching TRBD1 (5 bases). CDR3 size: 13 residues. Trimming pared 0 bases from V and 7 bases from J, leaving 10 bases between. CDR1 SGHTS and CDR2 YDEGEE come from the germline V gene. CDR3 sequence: CASSLEGVSGYTF. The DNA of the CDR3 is TGTGCCAGCAGCTTGGAAGGGGTCTCTGGCTACACCTTC. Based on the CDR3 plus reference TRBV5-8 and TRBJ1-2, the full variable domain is EAGVTQSPTHLIKTRGQQATLRCSPISGHTSVYWYQQALGLGLQFLLWYDEGEERNRGNFPPRFSGRQFPNYSSELNVNALELEDSALYLCASSLEGVSGYTFGSGTRLTVV.

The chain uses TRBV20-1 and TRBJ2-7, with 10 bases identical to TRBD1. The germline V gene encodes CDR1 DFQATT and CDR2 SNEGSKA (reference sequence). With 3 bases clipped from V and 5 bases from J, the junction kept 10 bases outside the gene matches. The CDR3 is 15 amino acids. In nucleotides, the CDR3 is TGCAGTGCTAGTCGCGACAGGGGGCAAGACGACGAGCAGTACTTC. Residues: CSASRDRGQDDEQYF.

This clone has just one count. The CDR3 DNA is TGCGCCAGCAGCCAAGGCGGGAGCGCTAGCACAGATACGCAGTATTTT. Translation: CASSQGGSASTDTQYF. The genes are TRBV4-3 and TRBJ2-3; TRBD2 matches at 7 bases. The V and J ends lost 1 base and 0 bases, in that order; junction bases with no gene match: 4. Germline V gene data show CDR1 as LGHNA and CDR2 as YSLEER. The CDR3 length is 16 residues.

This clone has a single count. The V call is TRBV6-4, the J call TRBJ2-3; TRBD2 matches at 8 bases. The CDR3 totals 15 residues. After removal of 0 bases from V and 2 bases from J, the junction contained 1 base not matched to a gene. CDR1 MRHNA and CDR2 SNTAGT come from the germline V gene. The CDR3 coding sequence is TGTGCCAGCAGTGACTCTGGACTAGCCACAGATACGCAGTATTTT. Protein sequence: CASSDSGLATDTQYF.

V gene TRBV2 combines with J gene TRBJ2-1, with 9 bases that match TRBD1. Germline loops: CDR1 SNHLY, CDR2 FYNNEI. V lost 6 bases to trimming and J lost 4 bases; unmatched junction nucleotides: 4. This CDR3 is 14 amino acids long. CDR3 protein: CASRGQGMYNEQFF. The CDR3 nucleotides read TGTGCCAGCAGGGGACAGGGAATGTACAATGAGCAGTTCTTC.

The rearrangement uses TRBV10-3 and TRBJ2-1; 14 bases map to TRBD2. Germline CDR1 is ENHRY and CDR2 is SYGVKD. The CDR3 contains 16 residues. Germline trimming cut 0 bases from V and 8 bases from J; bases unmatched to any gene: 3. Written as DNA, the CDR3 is TGTGCCATCAGTGAGTCGACTAGCGGGGGGGCCGATGAGCAGTTCTTC. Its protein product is CAISESTSGGADEQFF.

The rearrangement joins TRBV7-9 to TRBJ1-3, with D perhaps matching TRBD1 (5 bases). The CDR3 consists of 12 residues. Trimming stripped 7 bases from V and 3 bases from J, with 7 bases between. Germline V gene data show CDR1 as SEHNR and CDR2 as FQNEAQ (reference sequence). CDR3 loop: CASNGGGNTIYF. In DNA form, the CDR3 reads TGTGCCAGCAACGGGGGTGGAAACACCATATATTTT. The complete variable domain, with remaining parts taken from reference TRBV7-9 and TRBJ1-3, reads DTGVSQNPRHKITKRGQNVTFRCDPISEHNRLYWYRQTLGQGPEFLTYFQNEAQLEKSRLLSDRFSAERPKGSFSTLEIQRTEQGDSAMYLCASNGGGNTIYFGEGSWLTVV.

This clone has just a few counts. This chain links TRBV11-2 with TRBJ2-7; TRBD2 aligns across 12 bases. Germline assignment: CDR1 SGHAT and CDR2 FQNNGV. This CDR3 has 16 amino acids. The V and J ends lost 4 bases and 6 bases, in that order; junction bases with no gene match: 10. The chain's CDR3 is CASSSQASGGASEQYF. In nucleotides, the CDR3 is TGTGCCAGCAGCTCGCAGGCTAGCGGGGGGGCCTCCGAGCAGTACTTC.

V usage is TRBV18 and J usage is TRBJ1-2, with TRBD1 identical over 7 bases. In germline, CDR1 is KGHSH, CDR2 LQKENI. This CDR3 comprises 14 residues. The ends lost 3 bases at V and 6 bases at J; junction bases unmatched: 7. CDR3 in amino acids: CASSPNRGGDGYTF. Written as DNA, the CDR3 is TGTGCCAGCTCACCGAACAGGGGAGGCGATGGCTACACCTTC.

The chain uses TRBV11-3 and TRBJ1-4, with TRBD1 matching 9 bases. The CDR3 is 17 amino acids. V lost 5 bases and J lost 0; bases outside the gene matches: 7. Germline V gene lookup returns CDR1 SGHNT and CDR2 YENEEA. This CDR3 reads CASSPKQGAATNEKLFF. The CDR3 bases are TGTGCCAGCAGCCCCAAACAGGGGGCAGCAACTAATGAAAAACTGTTTTTT.

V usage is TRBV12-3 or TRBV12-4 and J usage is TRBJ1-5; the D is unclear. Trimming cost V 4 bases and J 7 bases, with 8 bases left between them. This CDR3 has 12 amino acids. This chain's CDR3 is CASSSFGQPQHF. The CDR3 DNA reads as TGTGCCAGCAGTTCCTTCGGGCAGCCCCAGCATTTT.

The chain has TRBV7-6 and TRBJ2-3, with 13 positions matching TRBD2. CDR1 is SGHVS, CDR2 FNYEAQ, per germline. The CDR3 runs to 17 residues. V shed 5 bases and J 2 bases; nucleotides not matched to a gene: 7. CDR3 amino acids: CASSPGTSGAFTDTQYF. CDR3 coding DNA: TGTGCCAGCAGCCCGGGGACTAGCGGGGCCTTCACAGATACGCAGTATTTT.

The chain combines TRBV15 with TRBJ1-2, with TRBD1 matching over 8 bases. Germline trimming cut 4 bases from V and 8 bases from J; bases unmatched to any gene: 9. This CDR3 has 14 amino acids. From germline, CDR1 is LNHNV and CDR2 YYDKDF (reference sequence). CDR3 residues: CATSKDRVYAGYTF. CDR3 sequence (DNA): TGTGCCACCAGCAAGGACAGGGTATATGCAGGCTACACCTTC. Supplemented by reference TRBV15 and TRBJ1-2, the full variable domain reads DAMVIQNPRYQVTQFGKPVTLSCSQTLNHNVMYWYQQKSSQAPKLLFHYYDKDFNNEADTPDNFQSRRPNTSFCFLDIRSPGLGDTAMYLCATSKDRVYAGYTFGSGTRLTVV.

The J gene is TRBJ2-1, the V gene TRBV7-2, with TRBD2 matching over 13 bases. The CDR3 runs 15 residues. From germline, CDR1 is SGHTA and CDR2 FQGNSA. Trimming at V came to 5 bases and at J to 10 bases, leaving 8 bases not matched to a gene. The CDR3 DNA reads TGTGCCAGCAGCCGGACTAGCGGGAGTCTGCAGGAGCAGTTCTTC. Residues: CASSRTSGSLQEQFF.